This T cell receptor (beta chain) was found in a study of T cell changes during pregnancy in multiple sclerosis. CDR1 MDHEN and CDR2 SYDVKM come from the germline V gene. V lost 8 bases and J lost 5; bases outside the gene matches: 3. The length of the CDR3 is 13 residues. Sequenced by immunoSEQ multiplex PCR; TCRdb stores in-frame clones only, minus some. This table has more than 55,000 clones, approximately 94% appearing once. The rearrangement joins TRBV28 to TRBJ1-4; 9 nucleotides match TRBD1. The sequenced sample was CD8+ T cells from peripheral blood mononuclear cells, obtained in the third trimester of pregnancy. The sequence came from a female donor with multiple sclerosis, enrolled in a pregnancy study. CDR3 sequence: CASQDRGNEKLFF. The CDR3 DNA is TGTGCCAGCCAGGACAGGGGCAATGAAAAACTGTTTTTT.